This passage covers 15 T cell receptor beta chains from one sample sequenced in a study of regulatory T cells in long-lasting Graves disease. The time point: persistent/refractory GD, antithyroid drugs over 5 years with positive TRAb. From RNA extracted from PBMCs, the TCR library was made. Assembly of TCR beta libraries relied on iRepertoire HTBI primers together with Arm-PCR of CDR3 regions. TCRdb independently ran MiXCR on the multiplex PCR reads; one entry per CDR3 protein. The sample records around 300,000 distinct CDR3 sequences, around a fifth being singletons. Source: peripheral blood mononuclear cells (PBMCs), taken when the disease was refractory, from a patient treated with antithyroid drugs. The receptors were gathered from a female donor with Graves disease.

The chain carries TRBV10-2 and TRBJ1-2; D gene unclear. V lost 2 bases and J lost 7, with 5 bases in between. This CDR3 region has 11 residues. Looked up from germline, CDR1 is WSHSY and CDR2 is SAAADI. The DNA for the CDR3 is TGCGCCAGCAGTGAGATGGGTGGCTACACCTTC. It yields the protein CASSEMGGYTF.

This clonotype was found many times. V is TRBV28 and J is TRBJ2-5; D might be TRBD2 (7 bases). V was pared by 10 bases and J by 1 base, with 25 bases between. The CDR3 sequence is 17 residues long. Germline V CDR1 and CDR2: MDHEN, SYDVKM. The CDR3 DNA reads as TGTGCCACCAAGCTCAGGGGCGCTAGCGGTCTCCAAGAGACCCAGTACTTC. Residues: CATKLRGASGLQETQYF.

This clonotype was picked up a small number of times. V gene TRBV6-1 combines with J gene TRBJ2-2, with 7 bases that match TRBD1. The junction had 10 bases not matched to a gene; V was cut back by 6 bases and J by 6 bases. Germline loops: CDR1 MNHNS, CDR2 SASEGT. The CDR3 runs to 15 residues. The DNA for the CDR3 is TGTGCCAGCAGCCGGATGACAGGGATTGCCGGGGAGCTGTTTTTT. Protein sequence: CASSRMTGIAGELFF.

The table lists this clonotype with many counts. The J gene is TRBJ2-5, the V gene TRBV6-1, with D possibly being TRBD2 (6 bases). Germline-derived CDR1 and CDR2 are MNHNS and SASEGT. The CDR3 loop spans 15 amino acids. V lost 1 base and J lost 1, with 10 bases in between. The CDR3 protein is CASSEGASAQETQYF. CDR3 DNA sequence: TGTGCCAGCAGTGAAGGGGCTAGCGCCCAAGAGACCCAGTACTTC.

This chain joins TRBV29-1 and TRBJ2-1; 7 bases match TRBD2. V gave up 5 bases and J gave up 2 bases; unmatched junction bases: 9. Germline V gene data show CDR1 as SQVTM and CDR2 as ANQGSEA. The CDR3 length is 15 residues. In DNA, the CDR3 is TGCAGCGTTTCCAAACCGGGACTACCCTACAATGAGCAGTTCTTC. Translated, it gives CSVSKPGLPYNEQFF.

This clonotype was observed a handful of times. This chain connects TRBV11-2 to TRBJ2-1; D perhaps matches TRBD1 (5 bases). CDR1 and CDR2 from the germline V gene are SGHAT and FQNNGV. The V end was cut by 5 bases, the J end by 4 bases, with 15 bases between. The CDR3 is 15 amino acids. DNA of the CDR3: TGTGCCAGCAGCCCAACCTTGACAGCTTACAATGAGCAGTTCTTC. Translating gives CASSPTLTAYNEQFF. The variable domain in full, with the rest retrieved from reference TRBV11-2 and TRBJ2-1, is EAGVAQSPRYKIIEKRQSVAFWCNPISGHATLYWYQQILGQGPKLLIQFQNNGVVDDSQLPKDRFSAERLKGVDSTLKIQPAKLEDSAVYLCASSPTLTAYNEQFFGPGTRLTVL.

This chain uses TRBV15 with TRBJ2-5; no clear D gene. Germline assignment: CDR1 LNHNV and CDR2 YYDKDF (reference sequence). CDR3 length equals 15 residues. Trimming removed 0 bases at V and 0 bases at J, with 8 bases between. CDR3 amino acids: CATSRDSIYQETQYF. CDR3 nucleotides: TGTGCCACCAGCAGAGACAGCATCTACCAAGAGACCCAGTACTTC.

This clonotype has just a few counts. This CDR3 reads CSAISGSSTGELFF. CDR3 coding DNA: TGCAGTGCCATTAGCGGGAGTAGCACCGGGGAGCTGTTTTTT. This rearrangement joins TRBV20-1 to TRBJ2-2; 9 bases agree with TRBD2. CDR1 is DFQATT, CDR2 SNEGSKA, per germline (reference sequence). This CDR3 is built from 14 residues. V shed 6 bases, J shed 4 bases, and the junction held 6 bases outside the gene matches.

This clonotype has a count of ten or more. V gene TRBV5-6 combines with J gene TRBJ2-5, with TRBD2 matching 9 bases. From germline, CDR1 is SGHDT and CDR2 YYEEEE. V lost 1 base to trimming and J lost 5 bases; unmatched junction nucleotides: 3. This CDR3 has 14 amino acids. CDR3 residues: CASSLPAGGETQYF. The CDR3 DNA reads as TGTGCCAGCAGCTTGCCGGCGGGGGGGGAGACCCAGTACTTC.

This clonotype was observed many times. This chain joins TRBV20-1 and TRBJ2-7; the D is unclear. This CDR3 is 14 amino acids long. Trimming took 6 bases from V and 0 from J, leaving 15 bases between them. Germline values: CDR1 DFQATT, CDR2 SNEGSKA (reference sequence). The CDR3 protein is CSAPGWRSSYEQYF. CDR3 nucleotide sequence: TGCAGTGCGCCTGGTTGGCGAAGCTCCTACGAGCAGTACTTC.

As concerns this clonotype: The conserved phenylalanine or tryptophan normally closing the CDR3 is absent here, so this likely arose from a read error. This chain joins TRBV29-1 and TRBJ2-5, with TRBD2 matching 12 bases. Germline CDR1 SQVTM, CDR2 ANQGSEA. V was pared by 3 bases and J by 4 bases, with 9 bases of the junction left unmatched. The CDR3 spans 16 residues. CDR3 in DNA: TGCAGCGTTGAGCCACTAGCGGGAGGCCTCGGAGAGACCCAGTACCTC. Translation: CSVEPLAGGLGETQYL.

This chain uses TRBV7-3 with TRBJ2-2, with D possibly TRBD1 on 5 matching bases. V shed 0 bases and J shed 2 bases, with 13 bases lying between them. The germline V gene encodes CDR1 SGHTA and CDR2 FQGTGA. There are 17 residues in the CDR3. DNA for the CDR3: TGTGCCAGCAGCTTAACGTTGGCGACAGACAACACCGGGGAGCTGTTTTTT. Protein: CASSLTLATDNTGELFF.

At least ten counts were recorded for this clonotype. The chain uses TRBV2 and TRBJ2-2; D is possibly TRBD1 or TRBD2 (5 bases each). This CDR3 is 15 amino acids long. V was shortened by 4 bases and J by 6 bases, with 15 bases between the two germline ends. The germline V gene encodes CDR1 SNHLY and CDR2 FYNNEI. The DNA of the CDR3 is TGTGCCAGCAGTGTTGGCAGGGCGGGCGCCGGGGAGCTGTTTTTT. Its protein is CASSVGRAGAGELFF. The variable domain in full, with the rest retrieved from reference TRBV2 and TRBJ2-2, is EPEVTQTPSHQVTQMGQEVILRCVPISNHLYFYWYRQILGQKVEFLVSFYNNEISEKSEIFDDQFSVERPDGSNFTLKIRSTKLEDSAMYFCASSVGRAGAGELFFGEGSRLTVL.

The rearrangement links TRBV5-1 to TRBJ2-7; 7 bases are shared with TRBD2. In germline, CDR1 is SGHRS, CDR2 YFSETQ. The CDR3 has 15 residues. J was trimmed by 1 base and V by 0 bases; bases with no gene match: 4. The CDR3 DNA reads as TGCGCCAGCAGCTTGGCAGCGGGGCCTTCCTACGAGCAGTACTTC. Protein product: CASSLAAGPSYEQYF.

This clonotype was counted ten times or more. The chain carries TRBV7-2 and TRBJ2-7, with D unresolved. V was pared by 1 base and J by 10 bases, with 8 bases between. The CDR3 is made up of 11 amino acids. The germline CDR1 and CDR2 sequences are SGHTA and FQGNSA. The CDR3 region is CASSLGLPQYF. CDR3 bases: TGTGCCAGCAGCTTAGGACTCCCACAGTACTTC.